This TCR beta chain was recorded in a study of T cells in Graves' hyperthyroidism and ophthalmopathy. Researchers amplified the TCR beta CDR3 regions from RNA transcripts. The HTBI primer set was used in a first-round RT-PCR of the TCR CDR3. One entry per CDR3 protein, called by TCRdb with MiXCR from the multiplex PCR reads. The sample lists under 400,000 distinct CDR3 sequences, 25% occurring once. CDR1 and CDR2 (germline): PRHDT, FYEKMQ (reference sequence). The CDR3 extends over 12 amino acids. Trimming left V 5 bases short and J 7 bases short, with 11 bases between. The source material was blood. J is TRBJ1-1 and V is TRBV13; D possibly corresponds to TRBD1 (6 bases). The receptor was isolated from a man aged 50-60 years with Graves' hyperthyroidism. CDR3 region: CASSTGFGEAFF. The CDR3 DNA reads TGTGCCAGCAGCACAGGGTTTGGTGAAGCTTTCTTT.